The source of this T cell receptor (beta chain) is a study of spatial heterogeneity in lung cancer. Across the whole study: For the average unique TCR and UMI combination, more than 8.5 occurrences appeared in raw reads.

The time point denotes: sample taken at primary tumor resection. No cell sorting; template was whole RNA from tumor, lung tissue or PBMC. Unique molecular identifiers tagged every individual TCR cDNA molecule. In TCRdb, the 5' RACE reads were re-called with MiXCR into one record per CDR3 protein. The sample has some 52,000 distinct CDR3 sequences, less than 9% seen once. The sequenced sample was PBMCs, obtained at surgery. The clonotype originates from a female donor with early-stage non-small cell lung cancer.

CDR3 region: CASSQYGTAGELFF. Written as DNA, the CDR3 is TGTGCCAGCAGCCAATACGGGACAGCCGGGGAGCTGTTTTTT. The chain employs TRBV3-1 and TRBJ2-2; 7 bases align to TRBD1. This CDR3 region has 14 residues. The trim removed 2 bases at V and 6 bases at J, leaving 3 bases unmatched. Germline V gives CDR1 LGHDT, CDR2 YNNKEL (reference sequence).